This T cell receptor beta chain comes out of a study of blood T cell repertoires in COVID-19. Overall study context: The cDNA or gDNA used as material had been derived from T cells, B-cell-depleted T cells, or PBMCs.

In this sample, this clone turned up once. The germline gives CDR1 MNHEY, CDR2 SVGEGT. V lost 6 bases, J lost 8 bases, and 15 bases stayed unmatched. The CDR3 covers 15 residues. Clones were sequenced by immunoSEQ multiplex PCR, and TCRdb holds only the in-frame ones, with some missing. The sample holds a few hundred thousand clones; about 92% are singletons and the top ten take about 18%. Study members were between roughly 18 and 90 years old and lived in about two dozen US regions. The chain employs TRBV6-2 or TRBV6-3 and TRBJ2-7, with 8 bases identical to TRBD2. The sequenced sample was PBMCs or T cells enriched from blood (not recorded which). The receptor comes from a woman in her 30s who had recovered from COVID-19. The CDR3: CASSARLARSGKQYF. CDR3 nucleotide sequence: TGTGCCAGCAGCGCAAGACTAGCGAGATCCGGCAAGCAGTACTTC.